The 14 T cell receptor beta chains presented below share a single source sample, sequenced in a study of blood T cell repertoires in COVID-19. TCRdb's table, derived via immunoSEQ multiplex PCR, lists solely in-frame clones and lacks some. The sample lists roughly 230,000 clones; roughly 89% were seen once. The sample was peripheral blood. The receptors were sampled from a woman aged 40 to 50 who had recovered from COVID-19.

The rearrangement joins TRBV7-2 to TRBJ2-3; 7 positions match TRBD2. CDR3 size: 15 residues. The germline V gene encodes CDR1 SGHTA and CDR2 FQGNSA. The ends lost 4 bases at V and 2 bases at J; junction bases unmatched: 6. The CDR3: CASSSQAGVTDTQYF. CDR3 coding DNA: TGTGCCAGCAGCTCCCAGGCGGGAGTCACAGATACGCAGTATTTT. The whole variable domain, filled in from reference TRBV7-2 and TRBJ2-3, reads GAGVSQSPSNKVTEKGKDVELRCDPISGHTALYWYRQSLGQGLEFLIYFQGNSAPDKSGLPSDRFSAERTGGSVSTLTIQRTQQEDSAVYLCASSSQAGVTDTQYFGPGTRLTVL.

The chain has TRBV2 and TRBJ2-7; the match to TRBD2 covers 9 bases. V was pared by 5 bases and J by 4 bases, with 9 bases of the junction left unmatched. The germline V gene encodes CDR1 SNHLY and CDR2 FYNNEI. The CDR3 sequence is 15 residues long. CDR3 residues: CASSFGRGGEYEQYF. Here the CDR3 DNA reads TGTGCCAGCAGTTTCGGGCGGGGGGGTGAATACGAGCAGTACTTC.

This chain connects TRBV9 to TRBJ2-3; D remains ambiguous. Germline-derived CDR1 and CDR2 are SGDLS and YYNGEE. This CDR3 region has 12 residues. The germline V and J ends were trimmed by 0 bases and 6 bases, with 5 bases remaining between them. The chain's CDR3 is CASSVVADTQYF. The CDR3 bases are TGTGCCAGCAGCGTAGTTGCGGATACGCAGTATTTT.

The rearrangement joins TRBV4-3 to TRBJ2-3; 7 bases are shared with TRBD1. Germline V gives CDR1 LGHNA, CDR2 YSLEER. V dropped 2 bases and J dropped 4; count of bases not matched to a gene: 0. CDR3 length equals 13 residues. CDR3: CASSQQGADTQYF. Written as DNA, the CDR3 is TGCGCCAGCAGCCAACAGGGGGCAGATACGCAGTATTTT.

In this sample, this clone turned up once. The gene calls are TRBV5-1 and TRBJ2-7, with 12 bases aligning to TRBD2. V lost 3 bases, J lost 2 bases, and 3 bases stayed unmatched. The germline CDR1 and CDR2 sequences are SGHRS and YFSETQ. The CDR3 runs to 15 residues. The CDR3 is CASSSGLAGPYEQYF. In DNA, the CDR3 is TGCGCCAGCAGCTCTGGACTAGCGGGGCCCTACGAGCAGTACTTC. The variable domain in full, with the rest retrieved from reference TRBV5-1 and TRBJ2-7, is KAGVTQTPRYLIKTRGQQVTLSCSPISGHRSVSWYQQTPGQGLQFLFEYFSETQRNKGNFPGRFSGRQFSNSRSEMNVSTLELGDSALYLCASSSGLAGPYEQYFGPGTRLTVT.

This clone was observed a single time. This rearrangement joins TRBV4-3 to TRBJ1-2, with 9 bases aligning to TRBD1. J was trimmed by 4 bases and V by 0 bases; bases with no gene match: 9. The CDR3 is 17 amino acids. Per the germline V gene, CDR1 is LGHNA and CDR2 is YSLEER. Written as DNA, the CDR3 is TGCGCCAGCAGCCAAGATTGGGGGGGGGACAGGGTCTATGGCTACACCTTC. Its protein is CASSQDWGGDRVYGYTF.

This sequence joins TRBV27 and TRBJ1-2; D is uncertain. CDR3 length: 14 residues. Germline V gene lookup returns CDR1 MNHEY and CDR2 SMNVEV (reference sequence). V gave up 5 bases and J gave up 8 bases, with 18 bases separating them. CDR3 sequence reads: CASSQFDFLSGYTF. Written as DNA, the CDR3 is TGTGCCAGCAGTCAATTCGACTTTTTAAGCGGCTACACCTTC.

V usage is TRBV11-1 and J usage is TRBJ2-5; 11 nucleotides match TRBD2. Germline V gene data show CDR1 as SGHAT and CDR2 as FQDESV (reference sequence). The CDR3 covers 16 residues. The ends lost 5 bases at V and 5 bases at J; junction bases unmatched: 10. The chain's CDR3 is CASSRIAGGPGETQYF. The CDR3 DNA sequence: TGTGCCAGCAGCCGAATAGCGGGGGGGCCGGGGGAGACCCAGTACTTC.

V usage is TRBV5-1 and J usage is TRBJ2-5; 7 bases map to TRBD1. Germline CDR1 is SGHRS and CDR2 is YFSETQ. The V gene end was trimmed by 3 bases and the J gene end by 0 bases; junction bases not matched to a gene: 8. The CDR3 covers 16 residues. CDR3 protein: CASSSGRDRYQETQYF. In DNA, the CDR3 is TGCGCCAGCAGCTCCGGCCGGGACAGATACCAAGAGACCCAGTACTTC.

The chain links TRBV12-3 or TRBV12-4 to TRBJ1-1; TRBD1 is a possible D gene (6 bases). This CDR3 has 13 residues. Trimming removed 8 bases from V and 5 bases from J, with 15 bases in between. The CDR3 protein is CASRIGGSTEAFF. Here the CDR3 DNA reads TGTGCCAGCCGCATAGGGGGTTCAACTGAAGCTTTCTTT.

The chain has TRBV18 and TRBJ2-3; possibly TRBD2 for D (6 bases). The CDR3 totals 14 residues. Germline CDR1 reads KGHSH; CDR2 reads LQKENI. Trimming pared 4 bases from V and 0 bases from J, leaving 8 bases between. The chain's CDR3 is CASSRAGSTDTQYF. In nucleotides, the CDR3 is TGTGCCAGCTCACGGGCGGGGAGCACAGATACGCAGTATTTT.

This rearrangement joins TRBV27 to TRBJ1-5; D may be TRBD1 (6 bases). Germline loops: CDR1 MNHEY, CDR2 SMNVEV (reference sequence). V was cut by 4 bases and J by 3 bases, with 7 bases left in between. The CDR3 is 13 amino acids. The CDR3 sequence is CASSYRANQPQHF. The DNA of the CDR3 is TGTGCCAGCAGTTACAGGGCCAATCAGCCCCAGCATTTT.

This chain joins TRBV30 and TRBJ1-5; D is uncertain. Per the germline V gene, CDR1 is GTSNPN and CDR2 is SVGIG (reference sequence). Trimming cost V 0 bases and J 6 bases, with 12 bases left between them. The length of the CDR3 is 14 residues. For the CDR3, the DNA is TGTGCCTGGAGTGTGGCGGCCGCGGGTCAGCCCCAGCATTTT. Protein sequence: CAWSVAAAGQPQHF.

The rearrangement uses TRBV30 and TRBJ2-1, with D possibly matching TRBD2 (5 bases). CDR1 GTSNPN and CDR2 SVGIG come from the germline V gene (reference sequence). V was trimmed by 1 base and J by 8 bases, leaving 9 bases between them. This CDR3 contains 12 residues. In nucleotides, the CDR3 is TGTGCCTGGAGTGGTCCCGGGGATGAGCAGTTCTTC. Translating it yields CAWSGPGDEQFF.